This T cell receptor beta chain appears in the sequencing data of a study of T cell responses to AZD1222 COVID-19 vaccine. General study findings and limits: Vaccine-related CD4 TCRs covered spike, predominating at 160-218 and 743-854. Sampling that yielded the repertoires occurred only after the peak T cell response.

TCRdb's copy holds only in-frame clones and misses some; the assay was immunoSEQ multiplex PCR. The sample carries 150,000 to 200,000 clones, 90% to 95% recorded once. The germline V gene has CDR1 LGHDT and CDR2 YNNKEL (reference sequence). V was trimmed by 10 bases and J by 2 bases, leaving 20 bases between them. The CDR3 runs 15 residues. On this clone: What it binds is not known.

The chain links TRBV3-1 (or the pseudogene TRBV3-2) to TRBJ1-1; weak D call: TRBD1 (6 bases). This clonotype originated in an adult who received the AZD1222 COVID-19 vaccine. Here the sequenced sample was peripheral blood, taken 28 days after the second AZD1222 dose. The CDR3 DNA sequence: TGTGCCAACCTTGAAACGACAGGCCCAAACACTGAAGCTTTCTTT. It specifies CANLETTGPNTEAFF.